These 24 T cell receptor beta chains share one sample of origin, sequenced in a study of OX40 agonist ivuxolimab in advanced cancers. The repertoire was sequenced with immunoSEQ multiplex PCR; TCRdb's copy has only in-frame clones and lacks some. The repertoire has tens of thousands of clones, 91% of them found once; the top ten carry 1.5% to 2%. Sequences were derived from CD4+ or CD8+ T cells sorted from blood, sampled in a trial of the OX40 agonist ivuxolimab. Source of these receptors: an adult with an advanced solid tumor such as melanoma, head and neck, liver or kidney cancer.

The CDR3 DNA sequence: TGTGCCAGCAGCCCTTTGACAGGGAAAGCTTTCTTT. Residues: CASSPLTGKAFF. This rearrangement joins TRBV7-2 to TRBJ1-1; TRBD1 matches 7 bases. CDR3 length: 12 amino acids. Germline CDR1 and CDR2: SGHTA and FQGNSA. V lost 5 bases to trimming and J lost 9 bases; unmatched junction nucleotides: 6.

The chain has TRBV5-6 and TRBJ2-7, with 8 bases aligning to TRBD1. The CDR3 is 14 residues long. Germline V CDR1 and CDR2: SGHDT, YYEEEE. Trimming took 4 bases from V and 3 from J; bases not matched to a gene: 6. In nucleotides, the CDR3 is TGTGCCAGCAGCGGACAGGGCCGGGGCTACGAGCAGTACTTC. This encodes CASSGQGRGYEQYF.

The chain has TRBV11-1 and TRBJ2-3; D might be TRBD2 (5 bases). CDR1 SGHAT and CDR2 FQDESV come from the germline V gene (reference sequence). The CDR3 contains 14 residues. The V end lost 2 bases, the J end lost 6 bases, and 12 bases lay between the germline ends. The CDR3 loop is CASSLTESGDTQYF. CDR3 bases: TGTGCCAGCAGCTTAACTGAATCGGGGGATACGCAGTATTTT.

CDR3 region: CASSPRQGTTGANVLTF. The CDR3 coding sequence is TGTGCCAGCTCACCGCGACAGGGAACAACTGGGGCCAACGTCCTGACTTTC. The chain combines TRBV18 with TRBJ2-6; TRBD1 matches at 7 bases. CDR3 length: 17 amino acids. Trimming cost V 3 bases and J 2 bases; bases outside gene matches: 7. Germline CDR1 is KGHSH and CDR2 is LQKENI.

V usage is TRBV19 and J usage is TRBJ2-7; D gene unclear. This CDR3 comprises 15 residues. Trimming shortened V by 3 bases and J by 0 bases, and 12 bases separated the two germline ends. Germline-derived CDR1 and CDR2 are LNHDA and SQIVND (reference sequence). CDR3 coding DNA: TGTGCCAGTAGTATCGGGCATAGCAACTCCTACGAGCAGTACTTC. Translating it yields CASSIGHSNSYEQYF.

As concerns this clone: Mismatch with germline at one junction end may stem from a read error. The gene calls are TRBV6-1 and TRBJ1-2; D may be TRBD1 (5 bases). In germline, CDR1 is MNHNS, CDR2 SASEGT. This CDR3 region has 11 residues. The CDR3, as DNA: TGTGCCAGCAGTGAACGGGGCTTACTCGGGTTC. As protein: CASSERGLLGF.

This clone showed up just once. The gene calls are TRBV4-2 and TRBJ2-3; D is ambiguous. The CDR3 covers 11 residues. The germline gives CDR1 LGHNA, CDR2 YNFKEQ. V shed 1 base and J shed 9 bases, with 5 bases lying between them. The CDR3 sequence: CASSQGGTQYF. In DNA, the CDR3 is TGTGCCAGCAGCCAAGGCGGAACGCAGTATTTT.

Only one count was recorded for this clone. This rearrangement joins TRBV10-3 to TRBJ2-1, with 9 bases fitting TRBD2. With 4 bases clipped from V and 5 bases from J, the junction kept 6 bases outside the gene matches. Germline V lookup: CDR1 ENHRY, CDR2 SYGVKD. The CDR3 consists of 15 residues. The CDR3 DNA reads TGTGCCATCAGTGTTAAGTCTAGCGGGAACAATGAGCAGTTCTTC. It specifies CAISVKSSGNNEQFF.

The gene calls are TRBV19 and TRBJ1-4, with unresolved D. The CDR3 spans 14 residues. Trimming took off 5 bases at V and 1 base at J, with 8 bases between the two ends. The germline V gene has CDR1 LNHDA and CDR2 SQIVND (reference sequence). The CDR3 protein is CASSPTRTNEKLFF. CDR3 in DNA: TGTGCCAGTAGTCCGACACGAACTAATGAAAAACTGTTTTTT.

This clone was observed once. The chain combines TRBV29-1 with TRBJ1-2; a possible D gene is TRBD1 (5 bases). The CDR3 sequence is 13 residues long. Per the germline V gene, CDR1 is SQVTM and CDR2 is ANQGSEA. V lost 1 base to trimming and J lost 4 bases, with 10 bases between them. The CDR3 bases are TGCAGCGTTGAAGCTACCGGGGCCTATGGCTACACCTTC. It translates to CSVEATGAYGYTF.

The V and J genes are TRBV28 and TRBJ1-4, with TRBD1 as a possible D gene (5 bases). Trimming removed 2 bases from V and 8 bases from J, with 6 bases in between. The CDR3 extends over 12 amino acids. Per the germline V gene, CDR1 is MDHEN and CDR2 is SYDVKM. The CDR3 loop is CASSLRGEKLFF. The CDR3 bases are TGTGCCAGCAGTTTACGGGGGGAAAAACTGTTTTTT. The full variable domain, its missing parts supplied by reference TRBV28 and TRBJ1-4, is DVKVTQSSRYLVKRTGEKVFLECVQDMDHENMFWYRQDPGLGLRLIYFSYDVKMKEKGDIPEGYSVSREKKERFSLILESASTNQTSMYLCASSLRGEKLFFGSGTQLSVL.

This chain connects TRBV19 to TRBJ1-1; perhaps TRBD1 as D (6 bases). Germline assignment: CDR1 LNHDA and CDR2 SQIVND (reference sequence). The V end was cut by 5 bases, the J end by 0 bases, with 13 bases between. CDR3 size: 15 residues. The CDR3 sequence: CASSARTAMNTEAFF. CDR3 sequence (DNA): TGTGCCAGTAGTGCCCGGACAGCCATGAACACTGAAGCTTTCTTT.

CDR3 sequence reads: CASSQLGNSNQPQHF. The CDR3 nucleotides read TGTGCCAGCAGCCAACTCGGAAATAGCAATCAGCCCCAGCATTTT. The V call is TRBV6-6, the J call TRBJ1-5; D is undetermined. Looked up from germline, CDR1 is MNHNY and CDR2 is SVGAGI (reference sequence). This CDR3 has 15 residues. V was trimmed by 6 bases and J by 0 bases, leaving 12 bases between them.

The gene calls are TRBV10-1 and TRBJ1-4, with no clear D. The CDR3 has 13 residues. Germline V gene sequence: CDR1 WNHNN, CDR2 SYGVQD (reference sequence). Trimming pared 9 bases from V and 5 bases from J, leaving 13 bases between. The CDR3: CARLGLQNEKLFF. CDR3 bases: TGCGCCAGACTAGGGCTACAAAATGAAAAACTGTTTTTT.

The chain is built from TRBV30 and TRBJ1-4; D is uncertain. CDR3 length equals 13 residues. V was pared by 5 bases and J by 8 bases, with 15 bases between. The germline V gene has CDR1 GTSNPN and CDR2 SVGIG (reference sequence). The CDR3 bases are TGTGCCTGGGGGGTCGGTCCAGGAGAAAAACTGTTTTTT. Translating it yields CAWGVGPGEKLFF.

The rearrangement uses TRBV6-1 and TRBJ1-2; D uncertain. Germline V gene data show CDR1 as MNHNS and CDR2 as SASEGT. The CDR3 is 13 amino acids. Trimming shortened V by 3 bases and J by 5 bases, and 10 bases separated the two germline ends. CDR3 region: CASSEVRDYGYTF. The CDR3 bases are TGTGCCAGCAGTGAGGTTCGGGATTATGGCTACACCTTC.

V usage is TRBV11-2 and J usage is TRBJ2-7; D gene unclear. CDR1 is SGHAT, CDR2 FQNNGV, per germline. This CDR3 comprises 14 residues. Trimming removed 1 base from V and 7 bases from J, with 14 bases in between. The CDR3 coding sequence is TGTGCCAGCAGCTTAGTCGGCAGCCTCCGGGAGCAGTACTTC. Encoded protein: CASSLVGSLREQYF.

V and J are TRBV6-1 and TRBJ2-7; D is ambiguous. CDR1 MNHNS and CDR2 SASEGT come from the germline V gene. The CDR3 covers 11 residues. Deletions cut 6 bases from V and 3 bases from J, with 6 bases between. The CDR3 DNA follows: TGTGCCAGCAGGGATTACTACGAGCAGTACTTC. Residues: CASRDYYEQYF.

The chain is built from TRBV7-2 and TRBJ1-4, with TRBD1 as a possible D gene (6 bases). The germline gives CDR1 SGHTA, CDR2 FQGNSA. This CDR3 comprises 15 residues. Trimming took 2 bases from V and 7 from J, leaving 14 bases between them. The chain's CDR3 is CASSLIGGLGEKLFF. CDR3 nucleotide sequence: TGTGCCAGCAGCTTAATCGGGGGGCTTGGTGAAAAACTGTTTTTT. The full variable domain, its missing parts supplied by reference TRBV7-2 and TRBJ1-4, is GAGVSQSPSNKVTEKGKDVELRCDPISGHTALYWYRQSLGQGLEFLIYFQGNSAPDKSGLPSDRFSAERTGGSVSTLTIQRTQQEDSAVYLCASSLIGGLGEKLFFGSGTQLSVL.

DNA of the CDR3: TGTGCCAGCAGCCAACCGGGACAGGGGGCATATGAGCAGTTCTTC. It yields the protein CASSQPGQGAYEQFF. The chain uses TRBV7-2 and TRBJ2-1; 12 nucleotides align to TRBD1. The CDR3 consists of 15 residues. The germline V gene encodes CDR1 SGHTA and CDR2 FQGNSA. Trimming took 5 bases from V and 8 from J; bases not matched to a gene: 7.

V usage is TRBV2 and J usage is TRBJ2-3; TRBD2 matches 8 bases. There are 14 residues in the CDR3. Germline loops: CDR1 SNHLY, CDR2 FYNNEI. Trimming at V came to 8 bases and at J to 0 bases, leaving 4 bases not matched to a gene. The CDR3 reads CASLAGFSTDTQYF. The CDR3 DNA is TGTGCCAGCTTAGCGGGATTTAGCACAGATACGCAGTATTTT.

This clone was found a few times. V and J are TRBV7-9 and TRBJ2-3; D uncertain. The CDR3 covers 13 residues. The V gene lost 5 bases and the J gene lost 1 base, with 7 bases spanning the gap. Germline CDR1 and CDR2: SEHNR and FQNEAQ (reference sequence). CDR3 amino acids: CASSPVGTDTQYF. The CDR3 bases are TGTGCCAGCAGCCCCGTGGGCACAGATACGCAGTATTTT. The full variable domain, with the rest looked up from reference TRBV7-9 and TRBJ2-3, is DTGVSQNPRHKITKRGQNVTFRCDPISEHNRLYWYRQTLGQGPEFLTYFQNEAQLEKSRLLSDRFSAERPKGSFSTLEIQRTEQGDSAMYLCASSPVGTDTQYFGPGTRLTVL.

The rearrangement links TRBV23-1 to TRBJ1-2; D unresolved. TRBV23-1 falls under the ORF class, with uncertain function. The V gene lost 0 bases and the J gene lost 3 bases, with 26 bases spanning the gap. CDR3 length: 20 residues. Written as DNA, the CDR3 is TGCGCCAGCAGTCAATCGGGCGGTGAGGGAATCGCTCAAGGATACTATGGCTACACCTTC. It yields the protein CASSQSGGEGIAQGYYGYTF.

The chain links TRBV30 to TRBJ1-2; tentative D call: TRBD1 (5 bases). The CDR3 covers 13 residues. V shed 3 bases and J shed 4 bases, with 12 bases lying between them. Germline V gives CDR1 GTSNPN, CDR2 SVGIG (reference sequence). The CDR3 protein is CAWSREGVYGYTF. The CDR3 DNA is TGTGCCTGGAGCAGGGAGGGAGTCTATGGCTACACCTTC.